The clone carrying this T cell receptor beta chain was seen many times. Its antigen is currently unknown. This specimen belongs to a study of cytotoxic CD8 clonotypes in ibrutinib-treated CLL. The table came from immunoSEQ multiplex PCR; TCRdb's copy has only in-frame clones and leaves some out. The table lists tens of thousands of clones, less than 75% of them singletons. Regarding the study as a whole: Clonality went up at the time of ibrutinib response, stayed stable in sustained remission, and later dropped back toward its baseline level at progression.

The germline V gene has CDR1 SGHVS and CDR2 FQNEAQ. The CDR3 is 12 amino acids. The V end lost 1 base, the J end lost 10 bases, and 8 bases lay between the germline ends. This clonotype was sampled from a human donor with chronic lymphocytic leukemia. The genes are TRBV7-8 and TRBJ2-1, with D hard to call. Source: PBMCs, taken after 12 months of ibrutinib treatment. CDR3 DNA: TGTGCCAGCAGCTTAGTCGCGGTGGAGCAGTTCTTC. Translation gives CASSLVAVEQFF.